The 9 T cell receptor beta chains listed next were all sequenced from one sample in a study of regulatory T cells in long-lasting Graves disease. Time point of the sample: newly diagnosed GD, antithyroid drugs for less than 3 months. After RNA was extracted from PBMCs, the TCR library was made from it. Building of the TCR beta libraries involved iRepertoire HTBI primers and Arm-PCR of CDR3 regions. TCRdb reprocessed the multiplex PCR reads with MiXCR, giving one entry per CDR3 protein. The repertoire holds about 240,000 distinct CDR3 sequences, with about 19% as singletons. The sample in question was peripheral blood mononuclear cells (PBMCs), obtained at new diagnosis, from a patient treated with antithyroid drugs. The source is a female donor with Graves disease.

This clonotype was counted at least ten times. The genes are TRBV12-3 or TRBV12-4 and TRBJ2-3, with no clear D. Trimming removed 8 bases from V and 4 bases from J, with 7 bases in between. There are 11 residues in the CDR3. CDR3 sequence reads: CASGRPDTQYF. The CDR3 DNA sequence: TGTGCCAGCGGACGTCCAGATACGCAGTATTTT.

This clonotype was recorded at least ten times. The chain employs TRBV7-2 and TRBJ2-5; 9 nucleotides line up with TRBD2. CDR3 length equals 18 residues. CDR1 and CDR2 (germline): SGHTA, FQGNSA. After removal of 2 bases from V and 6 bases from J, the junction contained 16 bases not matched to a gene. CDR3 DNA sequence: TGTGCCAGCAGCTTATTCGCGGCTAGCGGGGAAATCGGAAAGACCCAGTACTTC. Encoded protein: CASSLFAASGEIGKTQYF.

This clonotype showed up many times. The rearrangement joins TRBV20-1 to TRBJ2-3; possible D gene TRBD2, 5 bases. V lost 0 bases, J lost 2 bases, and 15 bases lay in between. The CDR3 extends over 16 amino acids. Germline lookup yields CDR1 DFQATT and CDR2 SNEGSKA (reference sequence). CDR3 residues: CSARDRRPLNTDTQYF. The CDR3 coding sequence is TGCAGTGCTAGAGATAGGAGGCCCCTTAACACAGATACGCAGTATTTT.

This clonotype was picked up many times. This chain connects TRBV15 to TRBJ2-7; TRBD1 aligns across 10 bases. The CDR3 runs 19 residues. V lost 0 bases and J lost 0; bases outside the gene matches: 11. Germline V CDR1 and CDR2: LNHNV, YYDKDF (reference sequence). CDR3 protein: CATSRDILQGQGISYEQYF. The DNA of the CDR3 is TGTGCCACCAGCAGAGATATTCTCCAGGGACAGGGGATCTCCTACGAGCAGTACTTC.

The DNA for the CDR3 is TGTGCCAGCAGTTTTAGGCCGCAAGCTAACTATGGCTACACCTTC. It translates to CASSFRPQANYGYTF. The chain has TRBV12-3 or TRBV12-4 and TRBJ1-2, with D unresolved. The CDR3 covers 15 residues. The ends were cut back, 3 bases at V and 0 bases at J, with 11 bases in the middle.

This clonotype was detected many times. An end of the junction does not agree with germline; a read error may underlie this. The rearrangement joins TRBV11-1 to TRBJ2-7, with a possible D match to TRBD1 (6 bases). The germline gives CDR1 SGHAT, CDR2 FQDESV (reference sequence). The CDR3 extends over 14 amino acids. The CDR3 loop is CASSLAGTINEQYF. As DNA, the CDR3 is TGTGCCAGCAGCCTAGCCGGGACAATCAACGAGCAGTACTTC. Combining the CDR3 with reference TRBV11-1 and TRBJ2-7 gives the whole variable domain EAEVAQSPRYKITEKSQAVAFWCDPISGHATLYWYRQILGQGPELLVQFQDESVVDDSQLPKDRFSAERLKGVDSTLKIQPAELGDSAMYLCASSLAGTINEQYFGPGTRLTVT.

This clonotype came up many times. The chain couples TRBV20-1 to TRBJ2-3; D is uncertain. Germline lookup yields CDR1 DFQATT and CDR2 SNEGSKA (reference sequence). The V gene lost 0 bases and the J gene lost 2 bases, with 12 bases spanning the gap. This CDR3 spans 15 amino acids. The CDR3 DNA follows: TGCAGTGCTAGAGATCCTTTAGGGAACACAGATACGCAGTATTTT. Protein product: CSARDPLGNTDTQYF.

This clonotype appeared a few times. The rearrangement uses TRBV19 and TRBJ1-1; D not certain. V was pared by 6 bases and J by 1 base, with 9 bases between. This CDR3 has 13 residues. CDR1 LNHDA and CDR2 SQIVND come from the germline V gene (reference sequence). This CDR3 reads CASRTLENTEAFF. CDR3 DNA sequence: TGTGCCAGTAGAACCCTGGAGAACACTGAAGCTTTCTTT. The full variable domain, rest sourced from reference TRBV19 and TRBJ1-1, is DGGITQSPKYLFRKEGQNVTLSCEQNLNHDAMYWYRQDPGQGLRLIYYSQIVNDFQKGDIAEGYSVSREKKESFPLTVTSAQKNPTAFYLCASRTLENTEAFFGQGTRLTVV.

This clonotype was counted only a few times. V and J are TRBV27 and TRBJ2-3, with 7 positions matching TRBD2. Trimming removed 6 bases from V and 1 base from J; junction bases left unmatched: 10. Germline V lookup: CDR1 MNHEY, CDR2 SMNVEV (reference sequence). The CDR3 totals 16 residues. The CDR3 sequence is CASSNPLAGGTDTQYF. CDR3 DNA sequence: TGTGCCAGCAGCAACCCTTTGGCGGGGGGCACAGATACGCAGTATTTT.